Sequencing of this T cell receptor beta chain was carried out in a study of blood T cell repertoires in COVID-19. The ends lost 0 bases at V and 2 bases at J; junction bases unmatched: 6. Per germline, CDR1 LNHDA and CDR2 SQIVND (reference sequence). The CDR3 covers 17 residues. In the source study's methods: Quantification of nucleated cells was approximated via reference gene primer amplification. Measured with immunoSEQ multiplex PCR; TCRdb has only the in-frame clones, and not every one. D and trimming were read from the DNA, whereas the V and J calls and clone size are those reported in that table. Of around 250,000 clones listed, 70% to 90% are singletons.

The sequencing sample was made of peripheral blood. This clonotype was sampled from a man aged 45 to 65 with active or convalescent COVID-19. The V gene is TRBV19, the J gene TRBJ2-2; the match to TRBD2 covers 7 bases. The CDR3 sequence is CASSIEGRGRNTGELFF. CDR3 bases: TGTGCCAGTAGTATAGAGGGGAGGGGTCGAAACACCGGGGAGCTGTTTTTT.